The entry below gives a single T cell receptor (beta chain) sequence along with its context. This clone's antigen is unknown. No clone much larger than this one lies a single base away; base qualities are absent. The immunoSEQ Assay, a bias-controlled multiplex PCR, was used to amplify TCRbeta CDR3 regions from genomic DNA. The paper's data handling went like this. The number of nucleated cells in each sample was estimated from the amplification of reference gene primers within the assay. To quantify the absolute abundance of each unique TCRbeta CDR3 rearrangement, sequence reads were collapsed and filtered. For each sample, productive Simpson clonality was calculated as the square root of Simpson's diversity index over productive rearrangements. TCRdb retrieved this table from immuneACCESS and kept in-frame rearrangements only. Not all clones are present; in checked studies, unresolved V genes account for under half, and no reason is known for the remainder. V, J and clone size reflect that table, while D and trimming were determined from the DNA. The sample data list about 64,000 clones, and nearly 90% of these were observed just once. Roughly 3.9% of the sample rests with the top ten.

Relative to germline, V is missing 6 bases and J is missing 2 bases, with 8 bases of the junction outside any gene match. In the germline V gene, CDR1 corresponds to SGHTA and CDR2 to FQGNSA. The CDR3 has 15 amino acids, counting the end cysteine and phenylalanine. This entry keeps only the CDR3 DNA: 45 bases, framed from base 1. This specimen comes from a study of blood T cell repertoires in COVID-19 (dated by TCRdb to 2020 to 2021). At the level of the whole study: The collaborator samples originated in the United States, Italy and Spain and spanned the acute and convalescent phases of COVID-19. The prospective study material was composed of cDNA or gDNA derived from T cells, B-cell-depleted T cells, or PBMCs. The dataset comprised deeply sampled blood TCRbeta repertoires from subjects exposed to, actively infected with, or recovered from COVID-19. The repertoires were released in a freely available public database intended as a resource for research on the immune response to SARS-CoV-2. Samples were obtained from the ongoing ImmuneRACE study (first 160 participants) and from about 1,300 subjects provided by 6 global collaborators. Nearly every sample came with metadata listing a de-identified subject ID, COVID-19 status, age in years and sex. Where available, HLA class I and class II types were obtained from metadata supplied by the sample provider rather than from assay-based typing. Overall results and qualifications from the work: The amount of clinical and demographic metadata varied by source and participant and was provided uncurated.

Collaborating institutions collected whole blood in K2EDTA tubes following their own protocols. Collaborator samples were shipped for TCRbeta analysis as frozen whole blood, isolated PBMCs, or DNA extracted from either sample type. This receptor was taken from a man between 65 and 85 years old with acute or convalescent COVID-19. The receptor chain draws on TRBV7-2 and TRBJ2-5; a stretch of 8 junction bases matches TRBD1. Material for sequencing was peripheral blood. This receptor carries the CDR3 CASSRQGARQETQYF. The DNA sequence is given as TGTGCCAGCAGTCGTCAGGGGGCGAGGCAAGAGACCCAGTACTTC.